A single sample is the source of the 19 T cell receptor beta chains below, sequenced in a study of blood T cell repertoires in COVID-19. The data were produced by immunoSEQ multiplex PCR, yet TCRdb's version contains in-frame clones alone and is incomplete. The table lists around 220,000 clones, approximately 79% of them singletons. What was sequenced was peripheral blood. These receptors all come from a human donor in a cohort sampled during active COVID-19.

In this sample, this clone turned up a few times. The chain links TRBV4-3 to TRBJ1-2, with D uncertain. The CDR3 is 15 amino acids. Germline V gene lookup returns CDR1 LGHNA and CDR2 YSLEER. V dropped 1 base and J dropped 6 bases, with 15 bases sitting between them. In DNA, the CDR3 is TGCGCCAGCAGCCAAGGACTTCCTCGCTCCAATGGCTACACCTTC. Translating gives CASSQGLPRSNGYTF.

Only a few counts were recorded for this clone. The chain has TRBV7-9 and TRBJ2-3; D gene unclear. The germline gives CDR1 SEHNR, CDR2 FQNEAQ (reference sequence). V was trimmed by 3 bases and J by 6 bases, leaving 13 bases between them. The CDR3 covers 14 residues. CDR3 region: CASSFPMAPDTQYF. CDR3 bases: TGTGCCAGCAGCTTCCCCATGGCACCGGATACGCAGTATTTT.

V gene TRBV7-8 combines with J gene TRBJ2-7; 7 nucleotides line up with TRBD2. The V and J ends lost 5 bases and 2 bases, in that order; junction bases with no gene match: 6. This CDR3 has 14 residues. From germline, CDR1 is SGHVS and CDR2 FQNEAQ. CDR3 sequence reads: CASSPGLAAYEQYF. The CDR3 region has the DNA TGTGCCAGCAGCCCGGGGCTAGCGGCCTACGAGCAGTACTTC.

The genes are TRBV6-6 and TRBJ1-4; D possibly corresponds to TRBD1 (5 bases). Trimming pared 7 bases from V and 0 bases from J, leaving 9 bases between. Germline-derived CDR1 and CDR2 are MNHNY and SVGAGI (reference sequence). The CDR3 is 14 amino acids. CDR3 nucleotides: TGTGCCAGCACCGAGACAGCAACTAATGAAAAACTGTTTTTT. Residues: CASTETATNEKLFF.

The chain links TRBV30 to TRBJ2-1; D possibly corresponds to TRBD2 (7 bases). The CDR3 spans 14 residues. Trimming cost V 1 base and J 4 bases, with 11 bases left between them. Germline V gene lookup returns CDR1 GTSNPN and CDR2 SVGIG (reference sequence). The CDR3 bases are TGTGCCTGGAGTGGGGGGGGCCGATACAATGAGCAGTTCTTC. As protein: CAWSGGGRYNEQFF.

The V and J genes are TRBV30 and TRBJ2-7; no clear D. Trimming took 2 bases from V and 2 from J, leaving 10 bases between them. This CDR3 spans 13 amino acids. Germline V gene sequence: CDR1 GTSNPN, CDR2 SVGIG (reference sequence). CDR3 DNA: TGTGCCTGGAGTACCGGGTTTACCTACGAGCAGTACTTC. It is translated as CAWSTGFTYEQYF.

This chain joins TRBV5-1 and TRBJ1-2; no reliable D call. Per germline, CDR1 SGHRS and CDR2 YFSETQ. Trimming shortened V by 1 base and J by 0 bases, and 13 bases separated the two germline ends. This CDR3 is built from 16 residues. The CDR3 protein is CASSLRGSGANYGYTF. As DNA, the CDR3 is TGCGCCAGCAGCTTGCGTGGGAGCGGCGCTAACTATGGCTACACCTTC.

The V and J genes are TRBV5-8 and TRBJ2-5, with TRBD2 matching 7 bases. The CDR3 totals 17 residues. Unmatched junction bases numbered 13, after V lost 0 bases and J lost 5 bases. CDR1 and CDR2 from the germline V gene are SGHTS and YDEGEE. The CDR3: CASSLEAGLRERETQYF. DNA of the CDR3: TGTGCCAGCAGCTTGGAAGCGGGCCTGCGGGAGCGTGAGACCCAGTACTTC. The full variable domain, rest sourced from reference TRBV5-8 and TRBJ2-5, is EAGVTQSPTHLIKTRGQQATLRCSPISGHTSVYWYQQALGLGLQFLLWYDEGEERNRGNFPPRFSGRQFPNYSSELNVNALELEDSALYLCASSLEAGLRERETQYFGPGTRLLVL.

This sequence joins TRBV19 and TRBJ1-5, with 9 bases that match TRBD1. Germline V gives CDR1 LNHDA, CDR2 SQIVND (reference sequence). After removal of 4 bases from V and 2 bases from J, the junction contained 6 bases not matched to a gene. The CDR3 is 16 residues long. DNA of the CDR3: TGTGCCAGTAGTACCTGGGGACAGGGAGGCAATCAGCCCCAGCATTTT. Amino acid sequence: CASSTWGQGGNQPQHF.

This clone was detected once. This chain uses TRBV6-5 with TRBJ2-1; tentative D call: TRBD1 (6 bases). V was shortened by 5 bases and J by 12 bases, with 14 bases between the two germline ends. Germline V CDR1 and CDR2: MNHEY, SVGAGI. The CDR3 covers 12 residues. The CDR3 protein is CASSPTGTRQFF. The CDR3 bases are TGTGCCAGCAGTCCGACAGGTACCCGGCAGTTCTTC.

This clone was counted only a few times. The rearrangement links TRBV7-9 to TRBJ1-1; 8 positions agree with TRBD1. In germline, CDR1 is SEHNR, CDR2 FQNEAQ (reference sequence). The CDR3 runs to 15 residues. The V and J ends lost 5 bases and 2 bases, in that order; junction bases with no gene match: 7. The CDR3 is CASSPQTGVNTEAFF. The CDR3 bases are TGTGCCAGCAGCCCGCAGACAGGGGTCAACACTGAAGCTTTCTTT.

V gene TRBV28 combines with J gene TRBJ1-1; the match to TRBD1 covers 7 bases. The V segment lost 2 bases and the J segment 6 bases; nucleotides outside the gene matches: 6. Germline CDR1 reads MDHEN; CDR2 reads SYDVKM. This CDR3 is built from 14 residues. In DNA form, the CDR3 reads TGTGCCAGCAGTTTAACAGGGGCATGGGCTGAAGCTTTCTTT. Its translation is CASSLTGAWAEAFF.

The chain links TRBV6-5 to TRBJ2-5; 10 nucleotides match TRBD1. J was trimmed by 0 bases and V by 1 base; bases with no gene match: 2. The CDR3 is 16 amino acids. CDR1 and CDR2 (germline): MNHEY, SVGAGI. CDR3 coding DNA: TGTGCCAGCAGTTACTGGGGACAGGGGTACCAAGAGACCCAGTACTTC. This codes for CASSYWGQGYQETQYF.

The genes are TRBV6-5 and TRBJ1-1; no definite D call. The germline CDR1 and CDR2 sequences are MNHEY and SVGAGI. Trimming removed 2 bases at V and 8 bases at J, with 15 bases between. This CDR3 is built from 14 residues. This CDR3 reads CASSYPGERGEAFF. In DNA form, the CDR3 reads TGTGCCAGCAGTTACCCCGGGGAGCGAGGGGAAGCTTTCTTT.

J is TRBJ1-5 and V is TRBV19; possible D gene TRBD1, 5 bases. The germline V gene encodes CDR1 LNHDA and CDR2 SQIVND (reference sequence). V shed 4 bases and J shed 0 bases, with 10 bases lying between them. There are 15 residues in the CDR3. The CDR3: CASSNRGYSNQPQHF. The CDR3 region has the DNA TGTGCCAGTAGTAATAGGGGTTATAGCAATCAGCCCCAGCATTTT.

The rearrangement uses TRBV24-1 and TRBJ2-3; 12 nucleotides align to TRBD2. Germline V gene lookup returns CDR1 KGHDR and CDR2 SFDVKD. V shed 3 bases and J 0 bases; nucleotides not matched to a gene: 3. The CDR3 length is 17 residues. CDR3 nucleotides: TGTGCCACCAGTGATCCGGGGACTAGCGGGAGCACAGATACGCAGTATTTT. Its protein product is CATSDPGTSGSTDTQYF.

The CDR3 loop reads CASSINSGNTEAFF. As DNA, the CDR3 is TGTGCCAGTAGTATTAACTCGGGGAACACTGAAGCTTTCTTT. The chain recombines TRBV19 with TRBJ1-1, with no clear D. Germline CDR1 and CDR2: LNHDA and SQIVND (reference sequence). V was cut by 3 bases and J by 1 base, with 9 bases left in between. This CDR3 has 14 residues.

CDR3 residues: CASSSGGEQFF. The DNA of the CDR3 is TGTGCCAGCAGCTCGGGGGGAGAGCAGTTCTTC. The chain uses TRBV5-6 and TRBJ2-1; 7 bases are shared with TRBD2. Germline V gene sequence: CDR1 SGHDT, CDR2 YYEEEE. Germline trimming cut 3 bases from V and 10 bases from J; bases unmatched to any gene: 1. The CDR3 runs to 11 residues.

The chain is built from TRBV11-2 and TRBJ2-1; TRBD2 might be the D (6 bases). Germline CDR1 reads SGHAT; CDR2 reads FQNNGV. CDR3 size: 14 residues. Trimming took 7 bases from V and 7 from J, leaving 17 bases between them. The CDR3 is CASNPGGLGNEQFF. CDR3 DNA sequence: TGTGCCAGCAACCCCGGGGGTCTAGGGAATGAGCAGTTCTTC.